What follows is one TCR beta chain and its context. V lost 1 base to trimming and J lost 0 bases, with 8 bases between them. There are 15 residues in the CDR3. CDR1 SGHRS and CDR2 YFSETQ come from the germline V gene. Generated by immunoSEQ multiplex PCR, the TCRdb table keeps only in-frame clones and is missing some. The sample shows 60,000 or so clones, approximately 89% of them seen only once. The sample comes from a study of OX40 agonist ivuxolimab in advanced cancers. The TCR sequence derives from an adult with an advanced solid tumor such as melanoma, head and neck, liver or kidney cancer. The chain has TRBV5-1 and TRBJ1-3; D is ambiguous. This specimen was CD4+ or CD8+ T cells sorted from blood, taken in a trial of the OX40 agonist ivuxolimab. CDR3 loop: CASSLSTVSGNTIYF. The CDR3 DNA reads as TGCGCCAGCAGCTTGTCAACAGTCTCTGGAAACACCATATATTTT.